The clone carrying this T cell receptor beta chain appeared a few times. As yet, its antigen is unknown. The CDR3 has 15 residues. Germline V CDR1 and CDR2: LNHDA, SQIVND (reference sequence). Trimming removed 6 bases at V and 2 bases at J, with 14 bases between. The data were obtained in a study of vaccination and CD4 T cells after COVID-19. Study overall: Overlapping spike pools from SARS-CoV-2 and HCoV-NL63, HCoV-OC43 and HCoV-229E served as culture stimuli.

Sequenced with the Oncomine TCR Beta short-read assay was DNA taken from cultured CD4+ T cells. From the PCR reads, TCRdb called clonotypes with MiXCR, one entry per CDR3 protein. The sample shows about 15,000 distinct CDR3 sequences, about two fifths of them seen only once. The treatment: roughly 11-day PBMC culture with coronavirus spike peptide pools or control peptides (ViraFEST assay). Cultures used two million PBMCs per well, 9 to 10 IU/ml IL-2 and approximately 9.6 ug/ml peptides. It was on days 3 and 7 that half the medium was replaced with fresh IL-2 medium. The V and J genes are TRBV19 and TRBJ1-5, with D unresolved. This receptor was obtained from a human donor who had recovered from COVID-19. Sequenced input: CD4+ T cells from blood, cultured in vitro. CDR3 in amino acids: CASRITPLGNQPQHF. The CDR3 DNA reads TGTGCCAGTAGGATAACACCATTAGGCAATCAGCCCCAGCATTTT.